What follows are 5 T cell receptor beta chains derived from one specimen sequenced in a study of human T cells and chemical hapten exposure. The time point here: patch test 1, 2 weeks after DPC sensitization. Treatment denoted: therapeutic diphenylcyclopropenone sensitization with weekly scalp DPC. One entry per CDR3 protein, called by TCRdb with MiXCR from the RACE reads. Of 75,000 to 100,000 distinct CDR3 sequences in the sample, under 15% were seen once. This specimen consisted of whole blood, obtained in connection with sensitization to the hapten diphenylcyclopropenone (DPC). The origin of the receptors is a woman between 40 and 55 years old with alopecia areata. Some clones in this sample may be carry-over from other donors' samples.

This clonotype was found many times. The chain links TRBV30 to TRBJ2-2, with 11 bases fitting TRBD2. The V segment lost 2 bases and the J segment 2 bases; nucleotides outside the gene matches: 4. This CDR3 region has 16 residues. Germline CDR1 reads GTSNPN; CDR2 reads SVGIG (reference sequence). Here the CDR3 reads CAWSSGTSGNTGELFF. DNA for the CDR3: TGTGCCTGGAGTTCCGGGACTAGCGGAAACACCGGGGAGCTGTTTTTT. The variable domain in full, with the rest retrieved from reference TRBV30 and TRBJ2-2, is SQTIHQWPATLVQPVGSPLSLECTVEGTSNPNLYWYRQAAGRGLQLLFYSVGIGQISSEVPQNLSASRPQDRQFILSSKKLLLSDSGFYLCAWSSGTSGNTGELFFGEGSRLTVL.

This clonotype was seen more than once but under ten times. This chain joins TRBV27 and TRBJ1-2; the D gene is possibly TRBD1 (5 bases). Trimming took 8 bases from V and 4 from J, leaving 8 bases between them. The CDR3 is 11 residues long. CDR1 and CDR2 (germline): MNHEY, SMNVEV (reference sequence). CDR3 DNA sequence: TGTGCCAGCGGTAGGGGCTATGGCTACACCTTC. Protein: CASGRGYGYTF.

This clonotype was counted many times. V and J are TRBV18 and TRBJ2-1, with 11 bases fitting TRBD2. The CDR3 totals 16 residues. Germline V gene data show CDR1 as KGHSH and CDR2 as LQKENI. Trimming at V came to 0 bases and at J to 6 bases, leaving 4 bases not matched to a gene. The CDR3 bases are TGTGCCAGCTCACCACCGCTCACTAGCGGGAGCAATGAGCAGTTCTTC. Encoded protein: CASSPPLTSGSNEQFF.

This chain joins TRBV18 and TRBJ2-3; D gene ambiguous. Germline lookup yields CDR1 KGHSH and CDR2 LQKENI. The CDR3 spans 13 residues. Trimming removed 4 bases from V and 6 bases from J, with 11 bases in between. CDR3 sequence: CASSQSSEDTQYF. The CDR3, as DNA: TGTGCCAGCTCACAATCATCCGAGGATACGCAGTATTTT.

This clonotype was counted many times. The V and J genes are TRBV28 and TRBJ1-1; 8 bases are shared with TRBD1. This CDR3 comprises 16 residues. V gave up 5 bases and J gave up 6 bases; unmatched junction bases: 14. The germline CDR1 and CDR2 sequences are MDHEN and SYDVKM. CDR3 amino acids: CASSIRDRTFGSEAFF. DNA for the CDR3: TGTGCCAGCAGTATCCGGGACAGGACGTTTGGGTCTGAAGCTTTCTTT.